The present T cell receptor (beta chain) was sequenced within a study of CD8 T cells in Susac syndrome. Of note for this clonotype: The antigen is undetermined.

Study results and caveats: The study recognized that its TCR sequencing and HLA analysis covered a relatively small number of individuals.

RNA amounts of roughly 0.45 to 1 ug underwent reverse transcription with random hexamers. The authors amplified TCR beta CDR3 across 54 Vbeta and 13 Jbeta using immunoSEQ multiplex PCR. TCRdb analysed the immunoSEQ multiplex PCR reads with MiXCR anew, one entry per CDR3 protein. The data hold 180,000 or so distinct CDR3 sequences, with roughly 95% observed a single time. Sequencing of TCR beta, carried out with a high-throughput approach, was applied to CD8+ and CD4+ T cells from the blood. FACS enriched CD8+ TEMRA cells, while bulk CD8+ and CD4+ were negatively isolated. CDR3 length: 13 amino acids. Germline CDR1 LNHDA, CDR2 SQIVND (reference sequence). The V and J ends lost 1 base and 5 bases respectively, with 6 bases between them.

V gene TRBV19 combines with J gene TRBJ1-5; unclear D gene. Material for sequencing was CD4+ T cells from PBMCs. The clonotype comes from a human donor with multiple sclerosis. For the CDR3, the DNA is TGTGCCAGTAGTATAGGGTTTGATCAGCCCCAGCATTTT. Residues: CASSIGFDQPQHF.